These T cell receptor beta chains were read from a single sample in a study of blood T cell repertoires in COVID-19. The table came from immunoSEQ multiplex PCR; TCRdb's copy has only in-frame clones and leaves some out. Of about 170,000 clones in the sample, around 80% were seen once. Specimen: PBMCs or T cells enriched from blood (not recorded which). These receptors all come from a woman aged 70 to 79 in a cohort exposed to, infected with or recovered from COVID-19 (not recorded which). Both conserved end residues are part of each CDR3. Each record gives: V gene, J gene, clone size, D gene, CDR3 length, CDR3 DNA, CDR3 protein. D genes are given only for firm matches. Size values are once, few and many counts, or a class for expanded clones, and some rows have none.

TRBV19,TRBJ2-7,-,TRBD2,15,TGTGCCAGTAGTATGGGAGTAGCGGGAGCGGACGAGCAGTACTTC,CASSMGVAGADEQYF
TRBV27,TRBJ2-1,-,-,15,TGTGCCAGCAGTTCCACAGGGAGCTCCTACAATGAGCAGTTCTTC,CASSSTGSSYNEQFF
TRBV27,TRBJ1-6,-,TRBD1,14,TGTGCCAGCAGTCCAGACAGGGAAAATTCACCCCTCCACTTT,CASSPDRENSPLHF
TRBV6-6,TRBJ1-2,-,-,11,TGTGCCAGCAGACAGGTCTATGGCTACACCTTC,CASRQVYGYTF
TRBV11-2,TRBJ2-7,few,TRBD1,17,TGTGCCAGCAGCTTACCATTGGACAGGGCCTCTCGCTACGAGCAGTACTTC,CASSLPLDRASRYEQYF
TRBV7-3,TRBJ2-1,-,-,16,TGTGCCAGCAGCTTAGGGAGAGGGAGCTCCTACAATGAGCAGTTCTTC,CASSLGRGSSYNEQFF
TRBV12-5,TRBJ2-3,-,TRBD2,15,TGTGCTAGTGGTCCCCTAGCGGCCCTCACAGATACGCAGTATTTT,CASGPLAALTDTQYF
TRBV7-9,TRBJ1-1,-,-,13,TGTGCCAGCAGCGTCACAGCGAACACTGAAGCTTTCTTT,CASSVTANTEAFF
TRBV5-6,TRBJ1-6,few,-,16,TGTGCCAGCAGCTTGGGTTTCGGTCAGGGCAATTCACCCCTCCACTTT,CASSLGFGQGNSPLHF
TRBV28,TRBJ1-2,-,TRBD1,12,TGTGCCAGCACCCAGGGGGGCTATGGCTACACCTTC,CASTQGGYGYTF
TRBV2,TRBJ1-5,-,-,15,TGTGCCAGCAGTGCGGGGGTTTTGGGCAATCAGCCCCAGCATTTT,CASSAGVLGNQPQHF
TRBV11-2,TRBJ2-7,-,TRBD1,14,TGTGCCAGCACCCCTGGGACAGGGGGCTACGAGCAGTACTTC,CASTPGTGGYEQYF
TRBV7-9,TRBJ2-7,-,TRBD2,17,TGTGCCAGCAGCCCCCGGACTAGCGGGAGATTTGACTACGAGCAGTACTTC,CASSPRTSGRFDYEQYF
TRBV7-9,TRBJ2-2,-,-,17,TGTGCCAGCAGCCTGAGTCTGGACAGTTCGAACACCGGGGAGCTGTTTTTT,CASSLSLDSSNTGELFF
TRBV25-1,TRBJ2-1,once,TRBD1,18,TGTGCCAGGAGAGGACGGGACAGAGAAACTTACCCTTACAATGAGCAGTTCTTC,CARRGRDRETYPYNEQFF
TRBV5-4,TRBJ1-2,-,-,11,TGTGCCAGCAGCTTTCACGGGGGCTACACCTTC,CASSFHGGYTF
TRBV28,TRBJ1-5,many,-,14,TGTGCCAGCAGTACACAGGCTAGCAATCAGCCCCAGCATTTT,CASSTQASNQPQHF